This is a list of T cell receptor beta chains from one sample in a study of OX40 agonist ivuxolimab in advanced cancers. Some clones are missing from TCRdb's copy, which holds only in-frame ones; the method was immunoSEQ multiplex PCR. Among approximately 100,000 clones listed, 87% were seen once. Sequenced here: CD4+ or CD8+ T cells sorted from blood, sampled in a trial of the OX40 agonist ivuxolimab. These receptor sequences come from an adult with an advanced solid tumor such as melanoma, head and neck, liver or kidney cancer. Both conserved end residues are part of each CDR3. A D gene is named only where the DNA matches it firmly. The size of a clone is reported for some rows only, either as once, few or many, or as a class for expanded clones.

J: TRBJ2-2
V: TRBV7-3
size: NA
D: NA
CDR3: CASSFNPGNTGELFF
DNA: TGTGCCAGCAGCTTTAACCCAGGGAACACCGGGGAGCTGTTTTTT

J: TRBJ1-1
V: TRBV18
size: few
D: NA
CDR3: CASSRGLTEAFF
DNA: TGTGCCAGCTCACGGGGCCTCACTGAAGCTTTCTTT

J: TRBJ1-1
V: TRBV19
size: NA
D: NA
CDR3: CASSITTVGLPEAFF
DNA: TGTGCCAGTAGTATAACGACAGTGGGCTTACCTGAAGCTTTCTTT

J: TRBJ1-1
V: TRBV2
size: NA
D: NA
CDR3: CASSAPLIQANTEAFF
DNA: TGTGCCAGCAGTGCCCCTTTGATCCAGGCGAACACTGAAGCTTTCTTT

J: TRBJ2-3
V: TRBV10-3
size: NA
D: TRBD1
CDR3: CAISERQGADTDTQYF
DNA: TGTGCCATCAGTGAGAGACAGGGGGCCGACACAGATACGCAGTATTTT

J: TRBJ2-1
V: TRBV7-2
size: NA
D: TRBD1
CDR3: CASSLTGDHSYNEQFF
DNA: TGTGCCAGCAGCTTAACAGGGGACCACTCCTACAATGAGCAGTTCTTC

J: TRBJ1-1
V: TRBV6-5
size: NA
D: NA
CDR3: CASSFPVDTEAFF
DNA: TGTGCCAGCAGCTTCCCGGTGGACACTGAAGCTTTCTTT

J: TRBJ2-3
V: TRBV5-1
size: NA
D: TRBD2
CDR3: CASSPGTSGATDTQYF
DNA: TGCGCCAGCAGCCCGGGGACTAGCGGGGCCACAGATACGCAGTATTTT

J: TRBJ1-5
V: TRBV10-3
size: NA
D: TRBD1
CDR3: CAISESSTGGWDQPQHF
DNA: TGTGCCATCAGTGAGTCGTCGACAGGGGGCTGGGATCAGCCCCAGCATTTT

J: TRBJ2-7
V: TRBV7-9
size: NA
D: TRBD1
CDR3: CASSPHPGTGIGEQYF
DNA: TGTGCCAGCAGCCCCCACCCCGGGACAGGGATCGGCGAGCAGTACTTC

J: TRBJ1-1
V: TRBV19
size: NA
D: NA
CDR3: CASNLSPGGAFF
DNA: TGTGCCAGTAACTTATCCCCCGGAGGGGCTTTCTTT

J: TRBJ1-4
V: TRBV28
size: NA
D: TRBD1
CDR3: CASSLPGQGGEKLFF
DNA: TGTGCCAGCAGTTTGCCCGGGCAGGGGGGTGAAAAACTGTTTTTT

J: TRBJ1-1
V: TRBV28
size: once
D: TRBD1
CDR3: CASSLPQGAEAFF
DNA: TGTGCCAGCAGTTTACCCCAGGGGGCTGAAGCTTTCTTT

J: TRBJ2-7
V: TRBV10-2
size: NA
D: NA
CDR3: CASTPEAGEQYF
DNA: TGCGCCAGCACCCCGGAGGCGGGCGAGCAGTACTTC

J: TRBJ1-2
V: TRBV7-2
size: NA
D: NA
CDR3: CASSLEAGRSNQDYGYTF
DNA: TGTGCCAGCAGCCTAGAAGCGGGACGGAGCAATCAAGACTATGGCTACACCTTC

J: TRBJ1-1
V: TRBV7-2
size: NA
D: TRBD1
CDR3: CASSLAQGQGRKNTEAFF
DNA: TGTGCCAGCAGCTTAGCGCAGGGACAGGGGAGGAAGAACACTGAAGCTTTCTTT

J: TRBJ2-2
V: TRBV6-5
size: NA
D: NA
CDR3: CASSRNRNTGELFF
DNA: TGTGCCAGCAGCCGGAACAGGAACACCGGGGAGCTGTTTTTT

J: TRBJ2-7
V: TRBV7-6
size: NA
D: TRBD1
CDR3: CASSLLQGLDEQYF
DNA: TGTGCCAGCAGCTTATTACAGGGGCTTGACGAGCAGTACTTC

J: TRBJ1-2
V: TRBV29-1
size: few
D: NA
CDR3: CSVDVAGAMGGYTF
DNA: TGCAGCGTTGACGTCGCAGGGGCTATGGGTGGCTACACCTTC

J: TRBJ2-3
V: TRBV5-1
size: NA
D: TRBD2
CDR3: CASSLYGGAKDTQYF
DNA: TGCGCCAGCAGCTTGTACGGGGGGGCCAAAGATACGCAGTATTTT

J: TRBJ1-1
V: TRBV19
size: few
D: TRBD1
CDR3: CASSPRDRLLAFF
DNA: TGTGCCAGTAGTCCCCGGGACAGGCTGCTAGCTTTCTTT

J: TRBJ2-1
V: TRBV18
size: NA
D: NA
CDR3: CASSPLDEQFF
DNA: TGTGCCAGCTCACCACTCGATGAGCAGTTCTTC

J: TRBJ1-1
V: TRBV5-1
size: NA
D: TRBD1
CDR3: CASSWGTAAEAFF
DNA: TGCGCCAGCAGCTGGGGGACAGCCGCTGAAGCTTTCTTT

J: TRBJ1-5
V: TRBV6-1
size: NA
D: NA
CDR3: CAMGGGNQPQHF
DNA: TGTGCCATGGGAGGGGGCAATCAGCCCCAGCATTTT

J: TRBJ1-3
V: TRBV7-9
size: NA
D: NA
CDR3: CASSLGGGQRNTIYF
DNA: TGTGCCAGCAGCTTGGGAGGCGGACAGCGAAACACCATATATTTT

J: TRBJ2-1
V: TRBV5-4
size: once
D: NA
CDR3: CASSLAGTQSNEQFF
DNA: TGTGCCAGCAGCTTGGCCGGGACCCAATCGAATGAGCAGTTCTTC

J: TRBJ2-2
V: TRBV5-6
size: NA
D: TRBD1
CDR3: CASSVRQGNTGELFF
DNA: TGTGCCAGCAGCGTACGACAGGGGAACACCGGGGAGCTGTTTTTT

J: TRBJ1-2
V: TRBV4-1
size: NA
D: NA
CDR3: CASSQDDEGYTF
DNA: TGCGCCAGCAGCCAAGATGATGAGGGCTACACCTTC

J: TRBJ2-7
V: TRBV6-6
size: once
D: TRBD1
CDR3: CASSDMGQDSYEQYF
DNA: TGTGCCAGCAGCGACATGGGACAGGACAGTTACGAGCAGTACTTC

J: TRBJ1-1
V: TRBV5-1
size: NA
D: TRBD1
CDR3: CASSLSQGGNEAFF
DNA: TGCGCCAGCAGCTTATCGCAGGGGGGAAATGAAGCTTTCTTT

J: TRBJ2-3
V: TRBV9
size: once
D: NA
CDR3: CASSVVVGSTDTQYF
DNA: TGTGCCAGCAGCGTAGTAGTAGGGAGCACAGATACGCAGTATTTT

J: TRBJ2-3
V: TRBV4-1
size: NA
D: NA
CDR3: CASLIEEGGPPNTQYF
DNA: TGCGCCAGCCTCATAGAGGAGGGGGGGCCCCCGAATACGCAGTATTTT

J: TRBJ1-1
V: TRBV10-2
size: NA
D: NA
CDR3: CASIDPNTEAFF
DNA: TGCGCCAGCATTGACCCGAACACTGAAGCTTTCTTT

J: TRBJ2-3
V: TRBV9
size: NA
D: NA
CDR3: CASSPQGGDTQYF
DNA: TGTGCCAGCAGCCCCCAGGGAGGAGATACGCAGTATTTT

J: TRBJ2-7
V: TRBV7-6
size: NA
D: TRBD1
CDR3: CASSLGETGGLDEQYF
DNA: TGTGCCAGCAGCTTAGGAGAGACAGGGGGCTTGGACGAGCAGTACTTC

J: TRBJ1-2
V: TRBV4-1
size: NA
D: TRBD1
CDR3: CASSPQPDRAYGYTF
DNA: TGCGCCAGCAGCCCTCAGCCGGACAGGGCCTATGGCTACACCTTC

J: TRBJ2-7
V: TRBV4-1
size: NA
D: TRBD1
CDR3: CASSRLHTGAYEQYF
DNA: TGCGCCAGCAGCCGCCTCCATACAGGGGCCTACGAGCAGTACTTC

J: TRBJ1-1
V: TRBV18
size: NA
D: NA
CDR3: CASSQGRDTEAFF
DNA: TGTGCCAGCTCCCAGGGGAGAGACACTGAAGCTTTCTTT

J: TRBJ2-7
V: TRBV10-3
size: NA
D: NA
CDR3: CAISHSLSNYEQYF
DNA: TGTGCCATCAGTCACAGTCTTTCTAACTACGAGCAGTACTTC

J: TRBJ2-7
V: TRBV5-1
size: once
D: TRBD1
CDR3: CASSSQGGSYEQYF
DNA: TGCGCCAGCAGCTCACAGGGGGGTTCCTACGAGCAGTACTTC

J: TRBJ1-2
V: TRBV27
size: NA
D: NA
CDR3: CASSSAVSLPENYGYTF
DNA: TGTGCCAGCAGTTCGGCCGTTTCTTTGCCCGAAAACTATGGCTACACCTTC

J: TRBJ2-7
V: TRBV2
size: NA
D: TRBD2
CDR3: CASSGALAGTPYEQYF
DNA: TGTGCCAGCAGTGGGGCGTTAGCGGGGACCCCCTACGAGCAGTACTTC

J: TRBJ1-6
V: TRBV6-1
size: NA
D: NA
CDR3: CASTPTGHYNSPLHF
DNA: TGTGCCAGCACTCCGACAGGACACTATAATTCACCCCTCCACTTT

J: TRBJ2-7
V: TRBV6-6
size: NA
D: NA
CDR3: CASSYSQLAWQYF
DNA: TGTGCCAGCAGTTACTCACAGCTCGCTTGGCAGTACTTC

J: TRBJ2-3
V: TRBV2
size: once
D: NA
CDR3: CASSERQLDPQYF
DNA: TGTGCCAGCAGTGAACGGCAGTTAGATCCGCAGTATTTT